This TCR beta chain appears in the sequencing data of a study of early T cells in non-severe SARS-CoV-2 infection. In the study overall: Sequencing of unsorted whole blood was done on bulk RNA, leaving chains unpaired.

Each cDNA molecule carried a unique molecular identifier. TCRdb reprocessed the 5' RACE reads via MiXCR and lists one record per CDR3 protein. This table holds about 50,000 distinct CDR3 sequences, approximately 9% found once. In this sample, this clonotype turned up many times. Germline assignment: CDR1 SGHVS and CDR2 FQNEAQ. Deletions cut 7 bases from V and 4 bases from J, with 14 bases between. This CDR3 spans 15 amino acids. The origin of this receptor is an adult who was a healthcare worker with PCR-confirmed SARS-CoV-2 infection or an uninfected control (not recorded which). This sample comprised whole blood, obtained at baseline. V gene TRBV7-8 combines with J gene TRBJ2-6; D is ambiguous. CDR3 sequence: CASTDPISGANVLTF. The CDR3 DNA follows: TGTGCCAGCACCGATCCTATCTCCGGGGCCAACGTCCTGACTTTC.